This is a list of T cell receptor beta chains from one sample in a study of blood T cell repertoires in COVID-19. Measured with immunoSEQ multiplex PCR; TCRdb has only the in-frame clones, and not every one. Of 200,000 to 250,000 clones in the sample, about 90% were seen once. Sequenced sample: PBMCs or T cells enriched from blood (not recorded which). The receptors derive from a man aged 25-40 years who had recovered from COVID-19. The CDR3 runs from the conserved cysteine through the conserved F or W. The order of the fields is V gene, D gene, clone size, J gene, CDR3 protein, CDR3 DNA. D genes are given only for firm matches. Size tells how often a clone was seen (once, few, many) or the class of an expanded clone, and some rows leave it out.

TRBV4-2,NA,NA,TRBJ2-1,CASSQEAGTPYNEQFF,TGTGCCAGCAGCCAGGAAGCAGGGACACCATACAATGAGCAGTTCTTC
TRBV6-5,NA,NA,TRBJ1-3,CASIPGGGNTIYF,TGTGCCAGCATCCCCGGAGGCGGAAACACCATATATTTT
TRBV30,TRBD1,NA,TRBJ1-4,CAWNSGQPNEKLFF,TGTGCCTGGAATTCGGGACAGCCTAATGAAAAACTGTTTTTT
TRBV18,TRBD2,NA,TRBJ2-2,CASSPMSGGYTGELFF,TGTGCCAGCTCACCCATGAGCGGGGGATACACCGGGGAGCTGTTTTTT
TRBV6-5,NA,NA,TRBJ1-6,CASQQGKNSPLHF,TGTGCCAGCCAGCAGGGGAAGAATTCACCCCTCCACTTT
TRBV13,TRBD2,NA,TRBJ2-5,CASSQLGLAGGETQYF,TGTGCCAGCAGTCAACTAGGACTAGCGGGAGGGGAGACCCAGTACTTC
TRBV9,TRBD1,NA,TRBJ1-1,CASSPAGQMNTEAFF,TGTGCCAGCAGCCCCGCGGGACAGATGAACACTGAAGCTTTCTTT
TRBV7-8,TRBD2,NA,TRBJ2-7,CASSLVVSGTYEQYF,TGTGCCAGCAGCTTAGTCGTAAGCGGGACCTACGAGCAGTACTTC
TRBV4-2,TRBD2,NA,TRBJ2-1,CASSQEGPTSGGIPFF,TGTGCCAGCAGCCAAGAGGGTCCTACTAGCGGGGGGATTCCGTTCTTC
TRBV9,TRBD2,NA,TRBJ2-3,CASSVSGGAKDTQYF,TGTGCCAGCAGCGTTAGCGGGGGGGCCAAGGATACGCAGTATTTT
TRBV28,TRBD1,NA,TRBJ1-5,CASRLWTGGDQPQHF,TGTGCCAGCAGACTCTGGACAGGGGGTGATCAGCCCCAGCATTTT
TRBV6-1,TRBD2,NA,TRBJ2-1,CASSDLAGGLGSYNEQFF,TGTGCCAGCAGTGATCTAGCGGGGGGCCTGGGGTCCTACAATGAGCAGTTCTTC
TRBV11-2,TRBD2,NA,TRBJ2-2,CASSSRPSGGVGELFF,TGTGCCAGCAGCTCCCGGCCTAGCGGGGGGGTCGGGGAGCTGTTTTTT
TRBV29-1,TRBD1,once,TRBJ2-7,CSVETGQVYEQYF,TGCAGCGTTGAAACGGGACAGGTCTACGAGCAGTACTTC
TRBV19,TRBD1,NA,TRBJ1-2,CASSSRDREAVGYGYTF,TGTGCCAGTAGTAGCCGGGACAGGGAAGCTGTTGGCTATGGCTACACCTTC
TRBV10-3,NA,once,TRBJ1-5,CAIRSNSNQPQHF,TGTGCCATCAGGTCAAATAGCAATCAGCCCCAGCATTTT
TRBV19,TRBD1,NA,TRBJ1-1,CASMEAGGLYTEAFF,TGTGCCTCTATGGAGGCAGGGGGCCTGTATACTGAAGCTTTCTTT
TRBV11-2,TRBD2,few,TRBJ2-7,CASSSPGLKHYEQYF,TGTGCCAGCAGCTCCCCGGGACTAAAACACTACGAGCAGTACTTC
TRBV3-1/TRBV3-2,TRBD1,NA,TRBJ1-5,CASSPGGYQPQHF,TGTGCCAGCAGCCCAGGGGGCTACCAGCCCCAGCATTTT
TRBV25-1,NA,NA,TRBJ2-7,CASSGSGVWLGYEQYF,TGTGCCAGCAGTGGGTCAGGGGTTTGGCTCGGGTACGAGCAGTACTTC
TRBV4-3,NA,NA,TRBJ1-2,CASSQGGGAGYGYTF,TGCGCCAGCAGCCAAGGGGGGGGCGCTGGCTATGGCTACACCTTC
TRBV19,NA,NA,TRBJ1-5,CASKGQANQPQHF,TGTGCCAGTAAGGGACAAGCCAATCAGCCCCAGCATTTT
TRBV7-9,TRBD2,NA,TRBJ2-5,CASNGKAGNGETQYF,TGTGCCAGCAACGGCAAAGCGGGAAATGGAGAGACCCAGTACTTC
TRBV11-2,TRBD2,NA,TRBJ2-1,CASSWTSGYEQFF,TGTGCCAGCAGTTGGACTAGCGGGTATGAGCAGTTCTTC
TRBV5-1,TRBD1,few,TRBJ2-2,CASSLGGTGEAGELFF,TGCGCCAGCAGCTTGGGAGGGACAGGGGAAGCCGGGGAGCTGTTTTTT
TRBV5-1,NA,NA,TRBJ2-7,CASSLEGVLSYEQYF,TGCGCCAGCAGCCTCGAAGGGGTTTTGAGCTACGAGCAGTACTTC
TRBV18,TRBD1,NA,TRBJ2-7,CASSPPGTGDYEQYF,TGTGCCAGCTCACCTCCCGGGACAGGGGATTACGAGCAGTACTTC
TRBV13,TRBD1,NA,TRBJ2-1,CASSLRTGSYNEQFF,TGTGCCAGCAGTCTCCGGACAGGTTCCTACAATGAGCAGTTCTTC
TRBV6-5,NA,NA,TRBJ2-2,CASRIRGGELFF,TGTGCCAGCAGGATTAGGGGAGGGGAGCTGTTTTTT
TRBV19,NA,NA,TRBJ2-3,CASSFENPSTDTQYF,TGTGCCAGTAGTTTCGAGAATCCTAGCACAGATACGCAGTATTTT
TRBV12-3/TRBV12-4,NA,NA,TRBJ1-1,CASRNRVPEAFF,TGTGCCAGCAGAAACAGGGTCCCTGAAGCTTTCTTT
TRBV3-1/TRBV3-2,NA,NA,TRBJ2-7,CASSHQEPYEQYF,TGTGCCAGCAGCCACCAGGAACCCTACGAGCAGTACTTC
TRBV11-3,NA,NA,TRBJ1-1,CASSDRRQGTEAFF,TGTGCCAGCAGCGACAGGCGCCAGGGGACTGAAGCTTTCTTT
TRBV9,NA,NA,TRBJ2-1,CASSVGRGAYNEQFF,TGTGCCAGCAGCGTAGGGAGGGGCGCCTACAATGAGCAGTTCTTC
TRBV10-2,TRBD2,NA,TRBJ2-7,CASRGLAGGVYEQYF,TGCGCCAGCCGGGGACTAGCGGGAGGGGTCTACGAGCAGTACTTC
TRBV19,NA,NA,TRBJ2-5,CASNNREETQYF,TGTGCCAGTAACAACAGGGAAGAGACCCAGTACTTC
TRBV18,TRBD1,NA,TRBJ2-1,CASSLQQGYNEQFF,TGTGCCAGCTCACTACAACAGGGGTACAATGAGCAGTTCTTC
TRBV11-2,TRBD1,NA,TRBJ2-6,CASSHGTGGSGANVLTF,TGTGCCAGCAGCCACGGGACAGGGGGCTCTGGGGCCAACGTCCTGACTTTC
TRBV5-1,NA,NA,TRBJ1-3,CASSFDNRGNTIYF,TGCGCCAGCAGCTTTGACAATCGCGGAAACACCATATATTTT
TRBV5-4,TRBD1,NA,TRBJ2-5,CASSRMDRGGETQYF,TGTGCCAGCAGCAGGATGGACAGGGGGGGAGAGACCCAGTACTTC
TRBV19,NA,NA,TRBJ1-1,CASGTIANFAEAFF,TGTGCCAGTGGGACAATCGCTAATTTCGCTGAAGCTTTCTTT
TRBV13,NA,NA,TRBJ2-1,CASSLVGALTYNEQFF,TGTGCCAGCAGCTTAGTGGGGGCGCTGACCTACAATGAGCAGTTCTTC
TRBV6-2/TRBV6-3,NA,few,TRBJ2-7,CASSYGQSSYEQYF,TGTGCCAGCAGTTACGGACAGAGCTCCTACGAGCAGTACTTC
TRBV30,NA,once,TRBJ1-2,CAWSGMDSNYGYTF,TGTGCCTGGAGTGGAATGGACAGTAACTATGGCTACACCTTC
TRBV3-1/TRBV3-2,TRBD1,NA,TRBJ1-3,CASSQGSGTGSGNTIYF,TGTGCCAGCAGCCAAGGTTCCGGGACAGGCTCTGGAAACACCATATATTTT
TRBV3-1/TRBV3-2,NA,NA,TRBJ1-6,CASSQGRFSPLHF,TGTGCCAGCAGCCAAGGCCGGTTTTCACCCCTCCACTTT
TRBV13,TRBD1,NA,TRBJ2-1,CASSPGQGGNEQFF,TGTGCCAGCAGCCCGGGACAGGGGGGCAATGAGCAGTTCTTC
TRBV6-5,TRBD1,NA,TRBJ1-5,CASGVGTGGNQPQHF,TGTGCCAGCGGAGTAGGGACAGGTGGCAATCAGCCCCAGCATTTT